These T cell receptor beta chains were read from a single sample in a study of blood T cell repertoires in COVID-19. TCRdb keeps only in-frame clones here, not all; method: immunoSEQ multiplex PCR. The table lists approximately 450,000 clones, around 87% of them singletons, with approximately 1.2% in the top ten. The specimen sequenced was PBMCs or T cells enriched from blood (not recorded which). Receptors were obtained from a man aged 25-40 years who had recovered from COVID-19. Each CDR3 is given without its conserved first and last residue. The D gene is left open where the match is weak.

V gene	CDR3 length	D gene	J gene	CDR3 protein
TRBV5-1	14	TRBD2	TRBJ2-5	ASSFMTSGTQETQY
TRBV27	13	-	TRBJ2-1	ASTTRSALYNEQF
TRBV7-6	13	TRBD2	TRBJ2-7	ASSLVGLAGGEQY
TRBV24-1	13	-	TRBJ1-1	ATSDLTYRDTEAF
TRBV18	13	-	TRBJ1-1	ASSPIWGIGTEAF
TRBV27	13	-	TRBJ1-1	ASTERGRLNTEAF
TRBV11-2	16	TRBD2	TRBJ2-7	ASSPRGRGRASTYEQY
TRBV2	12	TRBD2	TRBJ2-3	ASRLAGAADTQY
TRBV10-1	11	TRBD2	TRBJ2-7	ASLSGSPYEQY
TRBV9	12	-	TRBJ1-2	ASSVGGTHYGYT
TRBV5-1	12	TRBD2	TRBJ2-7	ASSVGGGAYEQY
TRBV6-4	12	TRBD1	TRBJ2-3	ASRKRQGTDTQY
TRBV3-1/TRBV3-2	14	-	TRBJ1-1	ASSQGRGPLNTEAF
TRBV6-5	13	-	TRBJ1-5	ASSRNRASNQPQH
TRBV5-1	12	TRBD2	TRBJ2-2	ASKAGGFTGELF
TRBV5-6	14	-	TRBJ1-5	ASSFGGVFSNQPQH
TRBV7-2	10	TRBD1	TRBJ2-1	ASSFRGYEQF
TRBV28	16	-	TRBJ1-5	ASSTRTPLSLSNQPQH
TRBV7-3	11	-	TRBJ1-1	ASSFSENTEAF
TRBV5-5	13	-	TRBJ2-1	ASSLSWRADNEQF
TRBV28	11	-	TRBJ2-2	ASSLTATGELF
TRBV19	12	TRBD2	TRBJ2-1	ASRPSGMGNEQF
TRBV9	14	TRBD2	TRBJ2-3	ASSVDGGESTDTQY